One and the same sample provided the 17 T cell receptor beta chains below, sequenced in a study of regulatory T cells in long-lasting Graves disease. To make TCR beta libraries, researchers used iRepertoire HTBI primers and Arm-PCR of CDR3 regions. TCRdb independently ran MiXCR on the multiplex PCR reads; one entry per CDR3 protein. This sample yields about 540,000 distinct CDR3 sequences, of which roughly 12% are seen a single time; approximately 9.3% belongs to the top ten. The time point here: newly diagnosed GD, antithyroid drugs for less than 3 months. Researchers made the TCR library from RNA that was extracted from PBMCs. This same sample was also taken into another study, of T cells in Graves' hyperthyroidism and ophthalmopathy.

The specimen was peripheral blood mononuclear cells (PBMCs), collected at new diagnosis, from a patient treated with antithyroid drugs. All receptors derive from a man aged 30 to 39 with Graves disease.

Worth noting for this clonotype: This may be a read error: a much more frequent sequence differs by one nucleotide. The CDR3 is CATTERTGAYEQCF. The CDR3 DNA sequence: TGTGCCACCACCGAACGGACAGGGGCCTACGAGCAGTGCTTC. The rearrangement uses TRBV15 and TRBJ2-7; 9 nucleotides align to TRBD1. This CDR3 contains 14 residues. CDR1 is LNHNV, CDR2 YYDKDF, per germline (reference sequence).

V and J are TRBV4-2 and TRBJ2-7; 8 bases fit TRBD2. The CDR3 runs 16 residues. The J segment lost 4 bases and the V segment lost 0 bases, leaving 8 bases of the junction unmatched. The germline CDR1 and CDR2 sequences are LGHNA and YNFKEQ. This CDR3 reads CASSQDRGLVGYEQYF. In DNA form, the CDR3 reads TGTGCCAGCAGCCAAGATAGGGGACTAGTAGGGTACGAGCAGTACTTC.

This clonotype came up many times. J is TRBJ2-3 and V is TRBV27, with 8 bases lining up with TRBD2. CDR3 length: 16 amino acids. The V gene's germline CDR1 is MNHEY and CDR2 SMNVEV (reference sequence). With 2 bases clipped from V and 3 bases from J, the junction kept 7 bases outside the gene matches. The CDR3 coding sequence is TGTGCCAGCAGTTTAATCGGGAGGGGTAAGACAGATACGCAGTATTTT. It is translated as CASSLIGRGKTDTQYF.

This clonotype was seen a handful of times. Its ends do not fully match the called genes, so a read error is possible. The chain carries TRBV29-1 and TRBJ2-6; D uncertain. This CDR3 is 14 amino acids long. Germline lookup yields CDR1 SQVTM and CDR2 ANQGSEA. The CDR3 DNA reads TGCAGCATTGAAGCACCCTCTGGGGCCAACGTCCTGACTTTC. Translation: CSIEAPSGANVLTF.

There are a few counts of this clonotype. The chain uses TRBV3-1 and TRBJ1-2; perhaps TRBD1 as D (6 bases). Trimming stripped 0 bases from V and 3 bases from J, with 11 bases between. The CDR3 extends over 15 amino acids. Germline values: CDR1 LGHDT, CDR2 YNNKEL (reference sequence). The CDR3 loop is CASSQDWGGDYGYTF. The DNA for the CDR3 is TGTGCCAGCAGCCAAGATTGGGGGGGCGACTATGGCTACACCTTC.

A remark on this clonotype: Possible read error: a much larger clone is one base away. The genes are TRBV5-5 and TRBJ1-1, with TRBD1 matching over 8 bases. The CDR3 sequence is 14 residues long. V was clipped by 3 bases and J by 4 bases; unmatched bases: 5. CDR1 is SGHKS, CDR2 YYEKEE, per germline (reference sequence). This CDR3 is CASSSGTGCTEAFF. As DNA, the CDR3 is TGTGCCAGCAGCTCGGGGACAGGATGCACTGAAGCTTTCTTT.

Many counts were recorded for this clonotype. CDR3 loop: CSANGQANTEAFF. Here the CDR3 DNA reads TGCAGTGCTAATGGACAGGCGAACACTGAAGCTTTCTTT. The V and J genes are TRBV20-1 and TRBJ1-1, with 7 bases identical to TRBD1. Germline-derived CDR1 and CDR2 are DFQATT and SNEGSKA (reference sequence). V trimming: 4 bases; J trimming: 1 base; junction bases outside the gene matches: 3. The CDR3 loop spans 13 amino acids.

This clonotype was detected many times. The chain links TRBV11-1 to TRBJ2-7; D remains unclear. V dropped 2 bases and J dropped 2 bases, with 13 bases sitting between them. In germline, CDR1 is SGHAT, CDR2 FQDESV (reference sequence). CDR3 length equals 15 residues. The CDR3 protein is CASSLYPQDTYEQYF. Here the CDR3 DNA reads TGTGCCAGCAGCTTATACCCCCAGGATACCTACGAGCAGTACTTC.

This chain uses TRBV10-1 with TRBJ2-1; possibly TRBD1 for D (6 bases). CDR1 and CDR2 from the germline V gene are WNHNN and SYGVQD (reference sequence). The CDR3 runs to 16 residues. The V end was cut by 0 bases, the J end by 8 bases, with 17 bases between. The CDR3: CASSESGSRRTDEQFF. The CDR3 DNA reads TGCGCCAGCAGTGAGTCGGGAAGCAGGAGGACAGATGAGCAGTTCTTC.

This chain joins TRBV5-1 and TRBJ2-1; 11 nucleotides agree with TRBD2. This CDR3 has 16 residues. V gave up 6 bases and J gave up 9 bases; unmatched junction bases: 14. Germline V lookup: CDR1 SGHRS, CDR2 YFSETQ. The CDR3 DNA reads as TGCGCCAGCACTCACGGGGGACTAGCGGACAGTTTTGAGCAGTTCTTC. Its protein product is CASTHGGLADSFEQFF.

This clonotype came up many times. This sequence joins TRBV15 and TRBJ2-7; TRBD2 matches at 7 bases. The CDR3 has 14 residues. Unmatched junction bases numbered 4, after V lost 5 bases and J lost 0 bases. Germline lookup yields CDR1 LNHNV and CDR2 YYDKDF (reference sequence). CDR3 sequence (DNA): TGTGCCACCAGCGTCCGGGACTACTCCTACGAGCAGTACTTC. This encodes CATSVRDYSYEQYF.

This clonotype was seen more than once but under ten times. The V call is TRBV30, the J call TRBJ2-6, with 7 bases that match TRBD2. The J segment lost 2 bases and the V segment lost 8 bases, leaving 12 bases of the junction unmatched. This CDR3 has 16 amino acids. Germline V CDR1 and CDR2: GTSNPN, SVGIG (reference sequence). This CDR3 is CARTVGRGTGANVLTF. The CDR3 DNA reads as TGTGCCCGAACCGTAGGGAGGGGAACTGGGGCCAACGTCCTGACTTTC.

This clonotype has more than one count but fewer than ten. This chain joins TRBV4-1 and TRBJ2-5; TRBD1 might be the D (6 bases). The germline V gene encodes CDR1 MGHRA and CDR2 YSYEKL. This CDR3 is 15 amino acids long. Deletions cut 3 bases from V and 6 bases from J, with 17 bases between. DNA for the CDR3: TGCGCCAGCAGCCAGACTGATTACAGGGTGAAGACCCAGTACTTC. It yields the protein CASSQTDYRVKTQYF.

In this sample, this clonotype turned up many times. One junction end does not reproduce the germline sequence, and a read error may be involved. CDR3 protein: CASSQGDYNEQFF. The CDR3 DNA reads as TGTGCCAGCAGCCAGGGCGACTACAATGAGCAGTTCTTC. This sequence joins TRBV4-1 and TRBJ2-1; a possible D gene is TRBD1 (5 bases). This CDR3 region has 13 residues. Per the germline V gene, CDR1 is MGHRA and CDR2 is YSYEKL.

J is TRBJ2-7 and V is TRBV6-1; 8 bases match TRBD2. J lost 0 bases, V lost 6 bases, and 4 bases had no gene match. The CDR3 contains 14 residues. Germline V gene data show CDR1 as MNHNS and CDR2 as SASEGT. CDR3 sequence reads: CASSYSGTSYEQYF. The CDR3, as DNA: TGTGCCAGCAGCTATAGCGGGACCTCCTACGAGCAGTACTTC.

The table lists this clonotype with many counts. This rearrangement joins TRBV20-1 to TRBJ2-1, with 7 bases aligning to TRBD2. Trimming took 3 bases from V and 0 from J; bases not matched to a gene: 8. The CDR3 length is 16 residues. Germline V lookup: CDR1 DFQATT, CDR2 SNEGSKA (reference sequence). In DNA form, the CDR3 reads TGCAGTGCTAGTTATTGGCTAGCGGCCTCCTACAATGAGCAGTTCTTC. It specifies CSASYWLAASYNEQFF.

This clonotype was seen repeatedly, ten times or more. The V call is TRBV12-3 or TRBV12-4, the J call TRBJ2-5; weak D call: TRBD1 (6 bases). The CDR3 sequence is 14 residues long. Trimming left V 6 bases short and J 2 bases short, with 13 bases between. Here the CDR3 DNA reads TGTGCCAGCAGCAGACAGGCCCGGCAAGAGACCCAGTACTTC. Translating gives CASSRQARQETQYF.